This TCR beta chain is drawn from a study of PD-1 blockade in classical Hodgkin lymphoma. Whole-study findings and limits: Researchers reported that CD4+ TCR diversity, though not CD8+, rose significantly by C4D1. Compared with healthy donors, newly diagnosed patients reportedly showed lower baseline TCR diversity.

Germline V gene data show CDR1 as SGHRS and CDR2 as YFSETQ. Trimming at V came to 5 bases and at J to 4 bases, leaving 20 bases not matched to a gene. The CDR3 has 18 residues. To note about this clone: Its specificity is unknown.

Each and every patient relapsed after autologous stem cell transplantation, and patients got differing brentuximab vedotin exposure. Only in-frame clones appear in the TCRdb table, and some are missing; sequencing was by immunoSEQ multiplex PCR. There are about 61,000 clones in the sample; over 75% occur only once, and roughly 15% lies in the top ten. The chain couples TRBV5-1 to TRBJ1-2; 7 bases map to TRBD1. This material consisted of peripheral blood mononuclear cells (PBMCs), taken at baseline. The TCR was taken from a human donor with classical Hodgkin lymphoma. CDR3 amino acids: CASRLWTGSNSYTYGYTF. DNA for the CDR3: TGCGCCAGCAGATTATGGACAGGCTCTAACTCTTACACCTATGGCTACACCTTC.